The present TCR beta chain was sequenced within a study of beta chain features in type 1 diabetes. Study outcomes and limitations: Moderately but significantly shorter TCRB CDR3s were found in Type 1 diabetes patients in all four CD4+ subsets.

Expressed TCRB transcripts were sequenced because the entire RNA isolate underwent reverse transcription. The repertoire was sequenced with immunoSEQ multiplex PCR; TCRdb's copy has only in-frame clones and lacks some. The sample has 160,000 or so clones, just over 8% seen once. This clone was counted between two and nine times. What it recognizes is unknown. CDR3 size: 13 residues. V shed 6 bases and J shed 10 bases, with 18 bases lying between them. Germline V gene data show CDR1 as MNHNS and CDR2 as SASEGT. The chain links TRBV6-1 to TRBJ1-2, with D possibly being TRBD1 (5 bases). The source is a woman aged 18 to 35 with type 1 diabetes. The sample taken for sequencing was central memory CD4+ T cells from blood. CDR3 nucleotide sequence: TGTGCCAGCAGAGACAGACCCAACTACTTCTACACCTTC. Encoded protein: CASRDRPNYFYTF.